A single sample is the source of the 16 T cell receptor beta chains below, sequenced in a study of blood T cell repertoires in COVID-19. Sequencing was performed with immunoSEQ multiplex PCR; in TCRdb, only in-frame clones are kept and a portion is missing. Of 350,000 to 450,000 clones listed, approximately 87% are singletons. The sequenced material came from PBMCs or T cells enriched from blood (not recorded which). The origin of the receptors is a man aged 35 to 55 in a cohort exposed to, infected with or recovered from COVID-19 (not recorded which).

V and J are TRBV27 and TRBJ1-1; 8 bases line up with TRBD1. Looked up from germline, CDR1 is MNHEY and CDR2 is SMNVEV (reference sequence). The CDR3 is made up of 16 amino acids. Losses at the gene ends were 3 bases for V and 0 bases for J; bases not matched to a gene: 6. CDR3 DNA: TGTGCCAGCAGTTTCCGGCAGGGGGCTATGAACACTGAAGCTTTCTTT. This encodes CASSFRQGAMNTEAFF.

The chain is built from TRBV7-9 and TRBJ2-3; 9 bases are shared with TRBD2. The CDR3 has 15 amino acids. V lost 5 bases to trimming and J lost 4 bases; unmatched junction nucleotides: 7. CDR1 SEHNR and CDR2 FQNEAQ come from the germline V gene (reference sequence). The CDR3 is CASSPGGTSSDTQYF. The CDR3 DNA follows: TGTGCCAGCAGCCCTGGAGGGACTAGCTCAGATACGCAGTATTTT.

CDR3 DNA: TGTGCCAGCAGTGGGACAAATTACAATCAGCCCCAGCATTTT. This translates into CASSGTNYNQPQHF. This chain links TRBV6-2 or TRBV6-3 with TRBJ1-5; tentative D call: TRBD1 (6 bases). CDR1 and CDR2 (germline): MNHEY, SVGEGT. V was cut by 5 bases and J by 3 bases, with 11 bases left in between. The CDR3 spans 14 residues.

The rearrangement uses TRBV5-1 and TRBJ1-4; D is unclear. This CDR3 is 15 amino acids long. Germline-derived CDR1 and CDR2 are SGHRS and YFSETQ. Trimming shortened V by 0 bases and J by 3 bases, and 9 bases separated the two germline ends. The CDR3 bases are TGCGCCAGCAGCTTGGCGGCAGGCCCTAATGAAAAACTGTTTTTT. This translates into CASSLAAGPNEKLFF.

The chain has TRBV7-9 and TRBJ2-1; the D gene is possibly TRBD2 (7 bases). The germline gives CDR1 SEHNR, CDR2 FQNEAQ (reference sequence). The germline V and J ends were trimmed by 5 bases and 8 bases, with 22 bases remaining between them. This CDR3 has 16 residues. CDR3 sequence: CASSPWSVGRGYEQFF. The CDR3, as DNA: TGTGCCAGCAGCCCGTGGTCTGTAGGGAGGGGGTATGAGCAGTTCTTC.

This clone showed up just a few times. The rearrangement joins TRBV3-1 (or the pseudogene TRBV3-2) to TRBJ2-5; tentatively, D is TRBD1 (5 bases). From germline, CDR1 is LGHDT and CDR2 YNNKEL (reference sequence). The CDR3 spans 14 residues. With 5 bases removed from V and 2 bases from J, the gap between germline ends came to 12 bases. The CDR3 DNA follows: TGTGCCAGCAGCTATCGACAGAGTCAAGAGACCCAGTACTTC. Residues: CASSYRQSQETQYF.

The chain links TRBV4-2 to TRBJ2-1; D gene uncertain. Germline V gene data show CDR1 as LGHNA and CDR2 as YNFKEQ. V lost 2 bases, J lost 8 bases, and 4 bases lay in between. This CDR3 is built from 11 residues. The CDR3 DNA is TGTGCCAGCAGCCAAAAGCATGAGCAGTTCTTC. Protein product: CASSQKHEQFF.

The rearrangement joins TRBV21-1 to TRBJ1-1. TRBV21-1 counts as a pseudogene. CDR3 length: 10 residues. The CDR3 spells CASNFAEAFF. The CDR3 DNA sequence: TGTGCCAGCAACTTCGCTGAAGCTTTCTTT.

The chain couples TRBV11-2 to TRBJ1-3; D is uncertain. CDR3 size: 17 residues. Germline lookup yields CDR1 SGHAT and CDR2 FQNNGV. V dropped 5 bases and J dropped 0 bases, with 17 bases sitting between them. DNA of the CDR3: TGTGCCAGCAGCCCTTCGCGAGGAGCTTTCTCTGGAAACACCATATATTTT. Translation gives CASSPSRGAFSGNTIYF.

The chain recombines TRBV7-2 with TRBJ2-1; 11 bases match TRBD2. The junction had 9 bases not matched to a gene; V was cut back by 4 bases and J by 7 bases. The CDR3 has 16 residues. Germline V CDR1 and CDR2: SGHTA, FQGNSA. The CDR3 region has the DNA TGTGCCAGCAGCTCATATACTAGCGGGAGTTTAAATGAGCAGTTCTTC. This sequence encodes CASSSYTSGSLNEQFF.

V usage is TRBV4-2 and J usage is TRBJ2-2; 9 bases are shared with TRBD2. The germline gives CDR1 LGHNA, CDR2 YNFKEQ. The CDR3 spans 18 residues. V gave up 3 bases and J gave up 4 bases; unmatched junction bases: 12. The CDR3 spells CASSQGRGVAGVTGELFF. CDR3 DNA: TGTGCCAGCAGCCAGGGACGGGGGGTAGCGGGAGTCACCGGGGAGCTGTTTTTT.

The CDR3: CASSLVNREETQYF. Here the CDR3 DNA reads TGTGCCAGCAGCTTGGTGAACAGGGAGGAGACCCAGTACTTC. This chain connects TRBV5-6 to TRBJ2-5; maybe TRBD1 (6 bases). The V end lost 0 bases, the J end lost 5 bases, and 11 bases lay between the germline ends. CDR1 and CDR2 from the germline V gene are SGHDT and YYEEEE. This CDR3 has 14 amino acids.

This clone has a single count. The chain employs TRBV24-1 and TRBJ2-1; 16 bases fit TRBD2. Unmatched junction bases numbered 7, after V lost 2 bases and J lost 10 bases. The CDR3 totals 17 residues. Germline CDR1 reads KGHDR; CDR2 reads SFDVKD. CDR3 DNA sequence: TGTGCCACCAGTGATTCCGGGACTAGCGGGAGGGTGGGGGAGCAGTTCTTC. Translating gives CATSDSGTSGRVGEQFF.

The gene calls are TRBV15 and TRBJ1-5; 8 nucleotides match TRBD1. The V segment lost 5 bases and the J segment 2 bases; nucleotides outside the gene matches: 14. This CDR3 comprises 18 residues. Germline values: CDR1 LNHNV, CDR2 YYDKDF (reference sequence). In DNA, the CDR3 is TGTGCCACCAGCCCCGGGACAGGTGGAGTATCGGGCAATCAGCCCCAGCATTTT. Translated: CATSPGTGGVSGNQPQHF.

The DNA of the CDR3 is TGTGCCTGGAGTGTAATCTCTAGCGGGAGGGCCACGGAGACCCAGTACTTC. Translating gives CAWSVISSGRATETQYF. The chain is built from TRBV30 and TRBJ2-5; 12 bases align to TRBD2. Unmatched junction bases numbered 10, after V lost 0 bases and J lost 5 bases. Per germline, CDR1 GTSNPN and CDR2 SVGIG (reference sequence). The CDR3 runs to 17 residues.

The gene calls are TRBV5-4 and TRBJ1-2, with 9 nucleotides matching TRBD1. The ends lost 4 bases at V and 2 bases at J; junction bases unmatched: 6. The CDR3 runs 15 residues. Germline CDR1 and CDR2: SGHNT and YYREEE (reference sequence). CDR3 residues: CASSLRGTGNYGYTF. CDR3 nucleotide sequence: TGTGCCAGCAGCCTACGAGGGACAGGGAACTATGGCTACACCTTC.